The text below deals with one T cell receptor (beta chain). Trimming took 5 bases from V and 2 from J; bases not matched to a gene: 9. Germline V gene sequence: CDR1 DFQATT, CDR2 SNEGSKA (reference sequence). CDR3 length: 15 amino acids. This sample was included in a study of blood T cells in healthy people across ages. A second about 6 to 11 cycle PCR used barcoded and J-beta primers. TCRdb redid the calling of the 5' RACE reads with MiXCR, one entry per CDR3 protein. The data contain more than 900,000 distinct CDR3 sequences, about 23% of them singletons. This sample was shared with a second study, whose subject was T cells of mothers and their children.

The V call is TRBV20-1, the J call TRBJ2-3; 8 nucleotides align to TRBD1. This sequence originates from a girl aged 2-15 years in good health. Sequenced input: blood. CDR3 bases: TGCAGTGCTCCGGACAGGGTCCTACCCACAGATACGCAGTATTTT. Translating gives CSAPDRVLPTDTQYF.